A selection of T cell receptor beta chains follows, all from one sample in a study of regulatory T cells in long-lasting Graves disease. A single record per CDR3 protein comes from TCRdb applying MiXCR to the multiplex PCR reads. This sample has 350,000 to 450,000 distinct CDR3 sequences, with around 21% found just once. The sample in question was peripheral blood mononuclear cells (PBMCs), obtained when the disease was refractory, from a patient treated with antithyroid drugs. All receptors derive from a female donor with Graves disease. CDR3s include the opening cysteine and the closing phenylalanine or tryptophan. The D gene is left open where the match is weak. The size field is filled for only some rows; it gives once, few, many or a size class.

clone_size,j_call,v_call,cdr3_length,d_call,cdr3_aa,cdr3_nt
few,TRBJ1-1,TRBV7-9,14,-,CASSLVQGWTEAFF,TGTGCCAGCAGCTTAGTTCAGGGGTGGACTGAAGCTTTCTTT
-,TRBJ2-7,TRBV5-6,14,-,CASSSTDSSYEQYF,TGTGCCAGCAGCTCTACGGACAGCTCCTACGAGCAGTACTTC
many,TRBJ2-7,TRBV7-9,14,-,CASSPDGVSYEQYF,TGTGCCAGCAGCCCGGACGGAGTTTCCTACGAGCAGTACTTC
once,TRBJ2-5,TRBV7-2,14,-,CASSLGQLQETRYF,TGTGCCAGCAGCTTAGGACAACTACAAGAGACCCGGTACTTC
few,TRBJ2-7,TRBV4-3,13,-,CASSPPNSYEQYF,TGCGCCAGCAGCCCCCCGAACTCCTACGAGCAGTACTTC
many,TRBJ2-5,TRBV2,14,TRBD1,CASSEGQGPETQYF,TGTGCCAGCAGTGAAGGACAGGGCCCAGAGACCCAGTACTTC
many,TRBJ1-5,TRBV28,15,TRBD1,CASSLPTGDYQPQHF,TGTGCCAGCAGTTTACCGACAGGGGATTATCAGCCCCAGCATTTT
-,TRBJ2-2,TRBV14,14,-,CASSQDIGTGELFF,TGTGCCAGCAGCCAGGACATCGGCACCGGGGAGCTGTTTTTT
many,TRBJ1-2,TRBV29-1,8,-,CSVDGYTF,TGCAGCGTTGATGGCTACACCTTC
many,TRBJ2-5,TRBV27,13,-,CASSLWPGETQYF,TGTGCCAGCAGTTTATGGCCGGGGGAGACCCAGTACTTC
-,TRBJ2-7,TRBV28,14,TRBD1,CANSSGQGYHEQYF,TGTGCCAACAGCTCGGGACAGGGGTACCACGAGCAGTACTTC
few,TRBJ2-2,TRBV30,15,TRBD1,CAWTPGTANTGELFF,TGTGCCTGGACCCCCGGGACAGCGAACACCGGGGAGCTGTTTTTT
-,TRBJ2-1,TRBV29-1,13,-,CSVVVGLYNEQFF,TGCAGCGTTGTAGTGGGGCTATACAATGAGCAGTTCTTC
-,TRBJ1-5,TRBV19,15,TRBD1,CASSQGQGAFKPQHF,TGTGCCAGTAGTCAGGGTCAGGGGGCTTTTAAGCCCCAGCATTTT
few,TRBJ2-4,TRBV6-1,16,TRBD2,CASSPNHGGGENIQYF,TGTGCCAGCAGCCCAAATCACGGGGGGGGAGAAAACATTCAGTACTTC
-,TRBJ2-7,TRBV25-1,14,TRBD1,CASSEYRTGNEQYF,TGTGCCAGCAGTGAATATCGGACAGGGAACGAGCAGTACTTC
few,TRBJ1-4,TRBV20-1,14,-,CSARSEATNEKLFF,TGCAGTGCTAGGTCGGAGGCAACTAATGAAAAACTGTTTTTT
-,TRBJ1-2,TRBV29-1,12,-,CSARLGGGGYTF,TGCAGCGCCCGCTTGGGGGGGGGTGGCTACACCTTC
-,TRBJ1-1,TRBV20-1,12,-,CSAPAGDTEAFF,TGCAGTGCTCCCGCAGGGGACACTGAAGCTTTCTTT
-,TRBJ1-3,TRBV28,14,-,CAAHGGLHGNTIYF,TGTGCCGCGCACGGGGGACTTCATGGAAACACCATATATTTT
few,TRBJ1-2,TRBV5-1,14,TRBD1,CASSLGGTGDGYTF,TGCGCCAGCAGCTTGGGTGGGACAGGGGATGGCTACACCTTC
-,TRBJ1-4,TRBV9,16,-,CASSVAAGTLTEKLFF,TGTGCCAGCAGCGTAGCGGCCGGGACACTAACCGAAAAACTGTTTTTT
many,TRBJ2-1,TRBV6-1,16,TRBD2,CASSQRGTSGRHEQFF,TGTGCCAGCAGTCAGAGGGGGACTAGCGGGAGACATGAGCAGTTCTTC
-,TRBJ2-3,TRBV20-1,17,TRBD2,CSARSGTSGRFTDTQYF,TGCAGTGCTAGATCCGGGACTAGCGGGAGGTTCACAGATACGCAGTATTTT
-,TRBJ1-1,TRBV28,17,-,CASSPMGPLSLNTEAFF,TGTGCCAGCAGCCCTATGGGACCGCTTAGTTTGAACACTGAAGCCTTCTTT
few,TRBJ1-4,TRBV20-1,16,-,CSARARITATNEKLFF,TGCAGTGCTAGAGCGAGAATAACAGCAACTAATGAAAAACTGTTTTTT
-,TRBJ1-1,TRBV29-1,10,-,CSVSSPEAFF,TGCAGCGTCTCGAGCCCTGAAGCTTTCTTT
-,TRBJ1-2,TRBV27,14,-,CASSDSRSNYGYTF,TGTGCCAGCAGTGACTCCCGGTCTAACTATGGCTACACCTTC
few,TRBJ1-5,TRBV6-1,15,TRBD1,CASSGRDRGQQPQHF,TGTGCCAGCAGTGGGCGGGACAGGGGACAACAGCCCCAGCATTTT
-,TRBJ2-1,TRBV6-2/TRBV6-3,15,-,CASSYSPITNNEQFF,TGTGCCAGCAGTTACTCGCCGATCACAAACAATGAGCAGTTCTTC
few,TRBJ2-7,TRBV5-1,13,-,CASSVFGTYEQYF,TGCGCCAGCAGCGTCTTCGGGACCTACGAGCAGTACTTC
-,TRBJ1-5,TRBV7-9,15,-,CANSPTGMDNQPQHF,TGTGCCAACAGCCCCACGGGGATGGACAATCAGCCCCAGCATTTT
many,TRBJ1-5,TRBV2,12,-,CASSEGNQPQHF,TGTGCCAGCAGTGAAGGCAATCAGCCCCAGCATTTT
few,TRBJ1-2,TRBV4-3,15,-,CASSQVPGSVRGYTF,TGCGCCAGCAGCCAAGTCCCAGGGTCGGTACGGGGCTACACCTTC
few,TRBJ1-1,TRBV2,15,-,CASSDVTAKNTEAFF,TGTGCCAGCAGTGATGTGACAGCGAAGAACACTGAAGCTTTCTTT
-,TRBJ1-5,TRBV6-1,12,-,CASNHPNQPQHF,TGTGCCAGCAATCACCCGAATCAGCCCCAGCATTTT
many,TRBJ2-2,TRBV7-2,14,-,CASSGIRNTGELFF,TGTGCCAGCAGCGGGATTAGGAACACCGGGGAGCTGTTTTTT
many,TRBJ2-5,TRBV12-3/TRBV12-4,16,-,CASSHSTLGARETQYF,TGTGCCAGCAGCCACTCCACCTTAGGGGCGCGGGAGACCCAGTACTTC
many,TRBJ2-5,TRBV6-5,16,TRBD2,CASSYQLAGERETQYF,TGTGCCAGCAGTTACCAGCTAGCGGGAGAGCGGGAGACCCAGTACTTC
many,TRBJ2-5,TRBV7-2,15,-,CASSKGPLSGETQYF,TGTGCCAGCAGCAAGGGACCCCTGAGTGGGGAGACCCAGTACTTC
-,TRBJ2-7,TRBV12-5,16,TRBD2,CASGFSPLAGGYEQYF,TGTGCTAGTGGTTTCTCTCCCCTGGCGGGAGGCTACGAGCAGTACTTC
few,TRBJ1-2,TRBV19,14,TRBD1,CASSPGTGVYGYTF,TGTGCCAGTAGTCCCGGGACAGGGGTCTATGGCTACACCTTC
many,TRBJ1-4,TRBV28,14,TRBD1,CASSLRTGQRELFF,TGTGCCAGCAGTTTAAGGACAGGACAGCGGGAACTGTTTTTT
few,TRBJ1-6,TRBV5-5,14,-,CASSQGPADSPLHF,TGTGCCAGCAGTCAAGGCCCGGCGGATTCACCCCTCCACTTT
many,TRBJ1-6,TRBV20-1,13,-,CSATPGSNSPLHF,TGCAGTGCCACTCCGGGCTCGAATTCACCCCTCCACTTT
few,TRBJ2-5,TRBV20-1,14,TRBD2,CSATTSGVGETQYF,TGCAGTGCTACGACTAGCGGGGTGGGGGAGACCCAGTACTTC
many,TRBJ1-2,TRBV2,13,TRBD1,CASSLNRGGGYTF,TGTGCCAGCAGTCTTAACAGGGGTGGTGGCTACACCTTC
-,TRBJ1-4,TRBV25-1,12,-,CASSESWGKLFF,TGTGCCAGCAGTGAATCTTGGGGAAAACTGTTTTTT
-,TRBJ2-3,TRBV6-5,16,-,CASSYSQRSLTDTQYF,TGTGCCAGCAGTTACTCACAGCGGAGCCTCACAGATACGCAGTATTTT
few,TRBJ1-2,TRBV6-1,14,TRBD1,CASRTSRDSYGYTF,TGTGCCAGCAGGACGAGTCGGGACAGCTATGGCTACACCTTC
many,TRBJ2-7,TRBV18,13,-,CASSPGTTYEQYF,TGTGCCAGCAGTCCCGGGACAACCTACGAGCAGTACTTC
many,TRBJ1-1,TRBV2,12,-,CASIAGDTEAFF,TGTGCCAGCATAGCGGGGGACACTGAAGCTTTCTTT